This TCR beta chain was recovered during a study of blood T cell repertoires in COVID-19. Study context: Specimens from acute and convalescent COVID-19 originated in the United States, Italy and Spain. T cells, B-cell-depleted T cells, or PBMCs supplied cDNA or gDNA.

V was clipped by 3 bases and J by 4 bases; unmatched bases: 4. Germline lookup yields CDR1 SGHVS and CDR2 FNYEAQ. The CDR3 sequence is 15 residues long. Under the authors' procedure: Amplification with reference gene primers provided the estimates of nucleated cell counts. The table came from immunoSEQ multiplex PCR; TCRdb's copy has only in-frame clones and leaves some out. For V, J and clone size, that table is used; D and trimming come from the DNA. Among a few hundred thousand clones, about nine tenths were seen once, and the ten largest hold roughly 4.5%. This sequence joins TRBV7-6 and TRBJ2-2; 8 bases match TRBD1. The specimen sequenced was peripheral blood. The source is a man aged 50 or older with acute or convalescent COVID-19. CDR3 protein: CASSLTGVRTGELFF. CDR3 coding DNA: TGTGCCAGCAGCTTGACAGGGGTGCGCACCGGGGAGCTGTTTTTT.